This T cell receptor beta chain originates from a study of early T cells in non-severe SARS-CoV-2 infection. Turning to the study itself: Bulk RNA isolated from unsorted whole blood underwent sequencing; chains were not paired.

The CDR3 consists of 14 residues. Trimming shortened V by 3 bases and J by 3 bases, and 11 bases separated the two germline ends. This clonotype appeared a few times. Unique molecular identifiers were affixed to single, distinct cDNA molecules. A single record per CDR3 protein comes from TCRdb applying MiXCR to the 5' RACE reads. The data show 100,000 to 150,000 distinct CDR3 sequences, around 14% seen once. The rearrangement links TRBV12-3 or TRBV12-4 to TRBJ1-2; D is uncertain. Sequencing was performed on whole blood. This sequence was found in an adult who was a healthcare worker with PCR-confirmed SARS-CoV-2 infection or an uninfected control (not recorded which). CDR3 in DNA: TGTGCCAGCAGTTTCTTCGGCGGAGACTATGGCTACACCTTC. Encoded protein: CASSFFGGDYGYTF.